This T cell receptor (beta chain) was found in a study of blood T cells in healthy people across ages. The use of a sample-barcoded 5' primer and a J-beta primer mix characterized a second PCR of roughly 6 to 12 cycles. MiXCR, applied by TCRdb to the 5' RACE reads, yields one record per CDR3 protein. The data show 870,000 or so distinct CDR3 sequences, under 30% seen once. Germline V gene lookup returns CDR1 MDHEN and CDR2 SYDVKM. This CDR3 region has 13 residues. Between the trimmed V and J ends, which lost 2 bases and 2 bases, there was a span of 7 bases. The receptor comes from a woman aged 80 or over in good health. Sequencing was carried out using blood. The genes are TRBV28 and TRBJ2-7; D call uncertain. The CDR3: CASSLKVTYEQYF. Here the CDR3 DNA reads TGTGCCAGCAGTTTAAAGGTTACCTACGAGCAGTACTTC.